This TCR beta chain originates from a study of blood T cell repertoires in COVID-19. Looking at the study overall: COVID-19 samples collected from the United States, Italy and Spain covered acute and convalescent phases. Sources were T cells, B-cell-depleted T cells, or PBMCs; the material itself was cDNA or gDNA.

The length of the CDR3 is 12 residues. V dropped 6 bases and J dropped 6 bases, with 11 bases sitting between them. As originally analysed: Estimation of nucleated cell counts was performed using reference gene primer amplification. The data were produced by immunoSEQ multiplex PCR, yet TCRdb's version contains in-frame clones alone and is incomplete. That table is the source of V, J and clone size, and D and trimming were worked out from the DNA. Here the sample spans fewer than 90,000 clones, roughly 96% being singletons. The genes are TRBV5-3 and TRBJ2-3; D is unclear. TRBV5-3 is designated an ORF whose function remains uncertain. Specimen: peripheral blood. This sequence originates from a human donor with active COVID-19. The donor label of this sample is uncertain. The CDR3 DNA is TGTGCCAGAACTGGTACTCGGGATACGCAGTATTTT. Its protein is CARTGTRDTQYF.